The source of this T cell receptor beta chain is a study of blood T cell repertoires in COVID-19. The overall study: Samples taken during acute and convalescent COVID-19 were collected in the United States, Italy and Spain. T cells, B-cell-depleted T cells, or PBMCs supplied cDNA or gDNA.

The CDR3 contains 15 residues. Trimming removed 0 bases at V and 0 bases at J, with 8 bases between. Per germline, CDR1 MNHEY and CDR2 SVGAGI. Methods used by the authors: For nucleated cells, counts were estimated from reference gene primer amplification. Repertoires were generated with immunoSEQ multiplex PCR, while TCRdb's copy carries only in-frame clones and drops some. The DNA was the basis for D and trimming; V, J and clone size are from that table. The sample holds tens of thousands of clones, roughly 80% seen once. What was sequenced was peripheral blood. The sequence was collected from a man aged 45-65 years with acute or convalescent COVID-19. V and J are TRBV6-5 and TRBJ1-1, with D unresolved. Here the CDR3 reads CASSYSNSMNTEAFF. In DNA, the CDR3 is TGTGCCAGCAGTTACTCGAACAGCATGAACACTGAAGCTTTCTTT.